Shown below are 5 T cell receptor beta chains from a single sample sequenced in a study of CD8+ T cells in alopecia areata. Documented treatment: oral pan-JAK inhibitor, 5-10 mg twice daily. Extracted RNA was reverse transcribed, and the resulting cDNA served as sequencing template. The protocol was immunoSEQ multiplex PCR, while the TCRdb copy is restricted to in-frame clones and leaves out a portion. The table includes about 88,000 clones, 44% detected once. The sequencing here drew on CD8+ T cells sorted from blood, taken at week 24, from a patient treated with tofacitinib. Every receptor here comes from a human donor with alopecia areata.

V is TRBV29-1 and J is TRBJ2-7; D perhaps matches TRBD2 (6 bases). From germline, CDR1 is SQVTM and CDR2 ANQGSEA. V was shortened by 7 bases and J by 6 bases, with 16 bases between the two germline ends. CDR3 length: 12 residues. The CDR3 loop is CSAPDFGGEQYF. CDR3 in DNA: TGCAGCGCCCCCGACTTCGGGGGCGAGCAGTACTTC.

As for this clone: The same CDR3 is also encoded by other DNA sequences in this sample. This chain connects TRBV27 to TRBJ2-7; 11 nucleotides match TRBD1. Germline-derived CDR1 and CDR2 are MNHEY and SMNVEV (reference sequence). V was pared by 5 bases and J by 3 bases, with 3 bases of the junction left unmatched. This CDR3 comprises 14 residues. The CDR3 nucleotides are TGTGCCAGCAGTCCCGGGACAGGGGGCTACGAGCAGTACTTC. This sequence encodes CASSPGTGGYEQYF.

The chain carries TRBV5-6 and TRBJ1-2; 9 bases align to TRBD1. CDR1 and CDR2 (germline): SGHDT, YYEEEE. The V segment lost 5 bases and the J segment 5 bases; nucleotides outside the gene matches: 7. There are 14 residues in the CDR3. CDR3 amino acids: CASSSTTGGYGYTF. The CDR3 region has the DNA TGTGCCAGCAGTTCAACGACAGGGGGATATGGCTACACCTTC.

The rearrangement uses TRBV7-3 and TRBJ2-5; D uncertain. This CDR3 spans 13 amino acids. Trimming took 1 base from V and 4 from J, leaving 7 bases between them. CDR1 and CDR2 (germline): SGHTA, FQGTGA. In DNA, the CDR3 is TGTGCCAGCAGCTTAAACTGGGGAGAGACCCAGTACTTC. It encodes CASSLNWGETQYF. Full variable domain (remainder filled in from reference TRBV7-3 and TRBJ2-5): GAGVSQTPSNKVTEKGKYVELRCDPISGHTALYWYRQSLGQGPEFLIYFQGTGAADDSGLPNDRFFAVRPEGSVSTLKIQRTERGDSAVYLCASSLNWGETQYFGPGTRLLVL.

This rearrangement joins TRBV29-1 to TRBJ1-2; tentatively, D is TRBD1 (5 bases). The CDR3 runs to 14 residues. CDR1 SQVTM and CDR2 ANQGSEA come from the germline V gene. Trimming left V 2 bases short and J 5 bases short, with 15 bases between. For the CDR3, the DNA is TGCAGCGTTGAAAGGGGAGGGGTGGATTATGGCTACACCTTC. It is translated as CSVERGGVDYGYTF. The variable domain in full, with the rest retrieved from reference TRBV29-1 and TRBJ1-2, is SAVISQKPSRDICQRGTSLTIQCQVDSQVTMMFWYRQQPGQSLTLIATANQGSEATYESGFVIDKFPISRPNLTFSTLTVSNMSPEDSSIYLCSVERGGVDYGYTFGSGTRLTVV.